The 7 T cell receptor beta chains below all came from one sample that was sequenced in a study of graft-versus-host responses after intestinal transplantation. Antigen specificity for these receptors is unknown. The method was immunoSEQ multiplex PCR; TCRdb's version includes in-frame clones alone and lacks a portion of them. The table shows about 78,000 clones, with roughly 84% occurring only once. Specimen: unstimulated CD8+ T cells sorted from spleen or lymph node cells, collected before transplant. These receptors came from a human donor who was the organ donor for an intestinal transplant.

V and J are TRBV5-6 and TRBJ2-7; maybe TRBD1 (6 bases). The CDR3 totals 14 residues. V lost 0 bases to trimming and J lost 7 bases, with 14 bases between them. Germline V CDR1 and CDR2: SGHDT, YYEEEE. In nucleotides, the CDR3 is TGTGCCAGCAGCTTGGGACAGGCGTCGGGTGAGCAGTACTTC. It yields the protein CASSLGQASGEQYF.

To note about this clone: In this CDR3 the conserved last residue, phenylalanine or tryptophan, is missing, so a read error is likely. The rearrangement uses TRBV28 and TRBJ2-7; no clear D gene. Trimming left V 2 bases short and J 5 bases short, with 7 bases between. The CDR3 covers 12 residues. Germline V gives CDR1 MDHEN, CDR2 SYDVKM. The chain's CDR3 is CASSLIANEQYL. In nucleotides, the CDR3 is TGTGCCAGCAGTTTAATCGCCAACGAGCAGTACCTC.

The chain links TRBV11-1 to TRBJ2-5; D is undetermined. The CDR3 consists of 15 residues. Looked up from germline, CDR1 is SGHAT and CDR2 is FQDESV (reference sequence). Trimming removed 5 bases at V and 5 bases at J, with 18 bases between. The CDR3 sequence is CASSGSGQLVETQYF. The CDR3, as DNA: TGTGCCAGCAGCGGTTCGGGCCAGCTTGTGGAGACCCAGTACTTC.

As for this clone: Distinct nucleotide sequences in the sample also encode this CDR3. The V call is TRBV20-1, the J call TRBJ1-2, with unresolved D. The V gene lost 4 bases and the J gene lost 4 bases, with 4 bases spanning the gap. The CDR3 sequence is 10 residues long. In germline, CDR1 is DFQATT, CDR2 SNEGSKA (reference sequence). CDR3: CSAKVYGYTF. In DNA form, the CDR3 reads TGCAGTGCTAAAGTCTATGGCTACACCTTC.

The sample holds one count of this clone. The chain links TRBV20-1 to TRBJ1-1; D uncertain. The CDR3 consists of 10 residues. CDR1 DFQATT and CDR2 SNEGSKA come from the germline V gene (reference sequence). CDR3 coding DNA: TGCAGGACTTCTATCGCTGAAGCTTTCTTT. Amino acids: CRTSIAEAFF.

The CDR3 sequence is CAWSLDSPYEQYF. The CDR3 DNA sequence: TGTGCCTGGAGTCTTGACAGCCCCTACGAGCAGTACTTC. This chain connects TRBV30 to TRBJ2-7, with TRBD1 as a possible D gene (5 bases). The CDR3 sequence is 13 residues long. Trimming stripped 2 bases from V and 2 bases from J, with 10 bases between. CDR1 and CDR2 (germline): GTSNPN, SVGIG (reference sequence).

The gene calls are TRBV7-2 and TRBJ2-3; possible D gene TRBD2, 5 bases. Germline CDR1 SGHTA, CDR2 FQGNSA. The CDR3 contains 14 residues. The germline V and J ends were trimmed by 5 bases and 5 bases, with 14 bases remaining between them. The DNA of the CDR3 is TGTGCCAGCAGCGTCTCCGGGATAAGAGATACGCAGTATTTT. Amino acids: CASSVSGIRDTQYF.